The 28 T cell receptor beta chains reported below all come from one sample, sequenced in a study of blood T cell repertoires in COVID-19. The data were produced by immunoSEQ multiplex PCR, yet TCRdb's version contains in-frame clones alone and is incomplete. The sample has about 15,000 clones, around 88% seen once. The sample consisted of peripheral blood. All receptors derive from a human donor in a cohort sampled during active COVID-19.

V is TRBV7-2 and J is TRBJ2-2; a possible D gene is TRBD1 (6 bases). This CDR3 contains 17 residues. Germline V CDR1 and CDR2: SGHTA, FQGNSA. Between the trimmed V and J ends, which lost 4 bases and 6 bases, there was a span of 21 bases. CDR3 sequence: CASSSLAGTLRSGELFF. In nucleotides, the CDR3 is TGTGCCAGCAGCTCTCTAGCCGGGACATTAAGGTCCGGGGAGCTGTTTTTT.

The rearrangement joins TRBV7-9 to TRBJ2-3, with TRBD1 identical over 9 bases. With 6 bases clipped from V and 2 bases from J, the junction kept 6 bases outside the gene matches. Germline CDR1 and CDR2: SEHNR and FQNEAQ (reference sequence). The CDR3 extends over 15 amino acids. CDR3 protein: CASRGQGIYTDTQYF. The CDR3 DNA reads as TGTGCCAGCAGAGGACAGGGGATTTACACAGATACGCAGTATTTT.

The chain has TRBV11-3 and TRBJ2-5; maybe TRBD2 (5 bases). Trimming removed 5 bases at V and 4 bases at J, with 14 bases between. Germline loops: CDR1 SGHNT, CDR2 YENEEA. The CDR3 contains 14 residues. This CDR3 reads CASSLTLARETQYF. The CDR3 nucleotides read TGTGCCAGCAGCCTAACCCTAGCCCGAGAGACCCAGTACTTC.

The chain combines TRBV9 with TRBJ2-1, with 7 nucleotides matching TRBD2. The CDR3 sequence is 15 residues long. J lost 10 bases, V lost 0 bases, and 10 bases had no gene match. Germline CDR1 SGDLS, CDR2 YYNGEE. The CDR3 DNA follows: TGTGCCAGCAGCGTAGGGCCGGGACTAAGGGAGGAGCAGTTCTTC. This translates into CASSVGPGLREEQFF.

This sequence joins TRBV6-1 and TRBJ2-1; 8 nucleotides agree with TRBD1. In germline, CDR1 is MNHNS, CDR2 SASEGT. The CDR3 sequence is 18 residues long. Trimming cost V 2 bases and J 4 bases; bases outside gene matches: 13. The CDR3: CASSEPAGGIGRYNEQFF. DNA of the CDR3: TGTGCCAGCAGTGAACCCGCAGGGGGCATAGGAAGATACAATGAGCAGTTCTTC.

This chain joins TRBV30 and TRBJ1-5, with a tentative D call TRBD1 (5 bases). The V gene's germline CDR1 is GTSNPN and CDR2 SVGIG (reference sequence). V was shortened by 0 bases and J by 3 bases, with 6 bases between the two germline ends. CDR3 length equals 13 residues. The CDR3 protein is CAWSVRDNQPQHF. In DNA form, the CDR3 reads TGTGCCTGGAGTGTCAGGGACAATCAGCCCCAGCATTTT.

The chain uses TRBV29-1 and TRBJ2-5, with D perhaps matching TRBD1 (5 bases). Germline V CDR1 and CDR2: SQVTM, ANQGSEA. Trimming pared 5 bases from V and 3 bases from J, leaving 10 bases between. The CDR3 is 12 amino acids. The DNA for the CDR3 is TGCAGCGTTAAGGGGCAGAAAGAGACCCAGTACTTC. This sequence encodes CSVKGQKETQYF.

J is TRBJ1-1 and V is TRBV3-1 (or the pseudogene TRBV3-2); D is uncertain. This CDR3 has 11 amino acids. V lost 3 bases to trimming and J lost 11 bases, with 10 bases between them. Germline V CDR1 and CDR2: LGHDT, YNNKEL (reference sequence). CDR3 sequence: CASSQGRQAFF. The CDR3 DNA follows: TGTGCCAGCAGCCAGGGGAGGCAGGCTTTCTTT.

The chain joins TRBV18 to TRBJ2-5, with D unclear. This CDR3 is built from 15 residues. Per the germline V gene, CDR1 is KGHSH and CDR2 is LQKENI. Deletions cut 2 bases from V and 2 bases from J, with 12 bases between. CDR3 sequence (DNA): TGTGCCAGCTCACCAACGACCGGAGTTCAAGAGACCCAGTACTTC. Encoded protein: CASSPTTGVQETQYF.

The chain's CDR3 is CASRKGARLNTEAFF. The CDR3 nucleotides read TGTGCCAGTAGGAAGGGGGCCCGTCTGAACACTGAAGCTTTCTTT. This chain uses TRBV19 with TRBJ1-1; 7 positions match TRBD1. Germline CDR1 reads LNHDA; CDR2 reads SQIVND (reference sequence). This CDR3 is 15 amino acids long. The V and J ends lost 6 bases and 0 bases, in that order; junction bases with no gene match: 7.

The chain couples TRBV5-1 to TRBJ2-7; 8 bases are shared with TRBD2. The CDR3 runs to 15 residues. The junction had 7 bases not matched to a gene; V was cut back by 1 base and J by 4 bases. Germline assignment: CDR1 SGHRS and CDR2 YFSETQ. CDR3 in amino acids: CASSLPSGSEYEQYF. CDR3 coding DNA: TGCGCCAGCAGCTTGCCTAGCGGGTCCGAATACGAGCAGTACTTC.

This chain uses TRBV10-2 with TRBJ2-3; 7 bases align to TRBD1. J gave up 6 bases and V 8 bases, and 14 bases lay outside the gene matches. The CDR3 covers 15 residues. From germline, CDR1 is WSHSY and CDR2 SAAADI. The CDR3 here is CASAKAGGRGDTQYF. In DNA, the CDR3 is TGCGCCAGCGCCAAAGCTGGGGGCAGGGGGGATACGCAGTATTTT.

The J gene is TRBJ2-5, the V gene TRBV7-8, with 9 bases that match TRBD1. Germline CDR1 reads SGHVS; CDR2 reads FQNEAQ. The J segment lost 7 bases and the V segment lost 5 bases, leaving 5 bases of the junction unmatched. This CDR3 contains 13 residues. The CDR3 sequence: CASSEDRGGTQYF. CDR3 DNA sequence: TGTGCCAGCAGCGAGGACAGGGGAGGGACCCAGTACTTC.

This rearrangement joins TRBV9 to TRBJ2-5; 8 bases are shared with TRBD2. Germline V lookup: CDR1 SGDLS, CDR2 YYNGEE. V shed 4 bases, J shed 4 bases, and the junction held 15 bases outside the gene matches. The CDR3 totals 17 residues. CDR3: CASSPTGTRGGGETQYF. The CDR3 bases are TGTGCCAGCAGCCCCACCGGGACCCGGGGGGGAGGAGAGACCCAGTACTTC.

The V and J genes are TRBV6-5 and TRBJ2-5, with 10 bases that match TRBD2. Germline assignment: CDR1 MNHEY and CDR2 SVGAGI. Losses at the gene ends were 5 bases for V and 7 bases for J; bases not matched to a gene: 7. This CDR3 contains 14 residues. The CDR3 DNA follows: TGTGCCAGCAGTCGGCTAGCGGGAGAGGGGACCCAGTACTTC. Translation: CASSRLAGEGTQYF.

The chain joins TRBV6-6 to TRBJ1-4, with TRBD1 matching over 9 bases. The trim removed 6 bases at V and 8 bases at J, leaving 7 bases unmatched. The CDR3 totals 14 residues. Germline CDR1 and CDR2: MNHNY and SVGAGI (reference sequence). The CDR3 loop reads CASRKQGAGEKLFF. The CDR3 DNA is TGTGCCAGCAGAAAACAGGGGGCCGGAGAAAAACTGTTTTTT.

This chain uses TRBV7-9 with TRBJ1-2; 8 nucleotides agree with TRBD1. With 5 bases clipped from V and 5 bases from J, the junction kept 7 bases outside the gene matches. Per germline, CDR1 SEHNR and CDR2 FQNEAQ (reference sequence). This CDR3 contains 14 residues. CDR3 DNA sequence: TGTGCCAGCAGCCCGGGACAGGTTTTGTATGGCTACACCTTC. Translating gives CASSPGQVLYGYTF.

This chain uses TRBV12-5 with TRBJ2-2; TRBD1 matches at 9 bases. V shed 1 base and J 2 bases; nucleotides not matched to a gene: 5. The CDR3 has 17 residues. Germline V gives CDR1 LGHNT, CDR2 FRNRAP. The CDR3 DNA reads TGTGCTAGTGGTTTGGCCACGGGACAGGGAAACACCGGGGAGCTGTTTTTT. It translates to CASGLATGQGNTGELFF.

This chain's CDR3 is CASSFRLIYEQYF. In DNA, the CDR3 is TGTGCCAGCAGTTTTCGACTTATCTACGAGCAGTACTTC. J is TRBJ2-7 and V is TRBV28; D gene uncertain. Germline V gene data show CDR1 as MDHEN and CDR2 as SYDVKM. Trimming cost V 3 bases and J 3 bases, with 9 bases left between them. CDR3 length: 13 residues.

The chain uses TRBV6-1 and TRBJ1-5; D gene uncertain. The germline V gene has CDR1 MNHNS and CDR2 SASEGT. The CDR3 consists of 14 residues. Trimming removed 3 bases from V and 5 bases from J, with 11 bases in between. CDR3 in amino acids: CASSDPRLDQPQHF. CDR3 sequence (DNA): TGTGCCAGCAGTGACCCCAGGTTGGATCAGCCCCAGCATTTT.

The V call is TRBV30, the J call TRBJ2-7; 7 nucleotides match TRBD1. The CDR3 contains 14 residues. The ends lost 6 bases at V and 2 bases at J; junction bases unmatched: 10. Germline CDR1 is GTSNPN and CDR2 is SVGIG (reference sequence). CDR3 amino acids: CACVQGSPPYEQYF. The CDR3 DNA is TGTGCCTGTGTACAGGGGTCGCCTCCCTACGAGCAGTACTTC.

This clone appeared once. The rearrangement uses TRBV28 and TRBJ2-1; 7 bases line up with TRBD2. Germline assignment: CDR1 MDHEN and CDR2 SYDVKM. This CDR3 region has 16 residues. The ends lost 1 base at V and 0 bases at J; junction bases unmatched: 3. The CDR3 loop reads CASSLSGGSSYNEQFF. The CDR3 nucleotides read TGTGCCAGCAGTTTATCAGGCGGGAGCTCCTACAATGAGCAGTTCTTC.

The chain links TRBV12-3 or TRBV12-4 to TRBJ1-2; D is possibly TRBD1 (5 bases). The CDR3 loop spans 13 amino acids. Trimming cost V 6 bases and J 1 base, with 9 bases left between them. CDR3 protein: CASSDSRNYGYTF. The CDR3 nucleotides are TGTGCCAGCAGCGACAGTCGTAACTATGGCTACACCTTC.

The genes are TRBV4-1 and TRBJ2-7, with TRBD1 as a possible D gene (5 bases). Trimming stripped 4 bases from V and 3 bases from J, with 16 bases between. CDR3 size: 15 residues. CDR1 and CDR2 from the germline V gene are MGHRA and YSYEKL. This CDR3 reads CASSPDSISYYEQYF. The DNA for the CDR3 is TGCGCCAGCAGCCCCGACAGTATTTCCTACTACGAGCAGTACTTC.

The chain employs TRBV11-3 and TRBJ1-2, with unresolved D. The CDR3 contains 12 residues. Trimming took off 5 bases at V and 8 bases at J, with 12 bases between the two ends. CDR1 is SGHNT and CDR2 is YENEEA in the germline V gene. The CDR3 DNA is TGTGCCAGCAGCGCCCAGAAAACGGGCTACACCTTC. As protein: CASSAQKTGYTF.

The chain has TRBV19 and TRBJ2-1; TRBD2 matches 7 bases. This CDR3 is built from 15 residues. J gave up 2 bases and V 8 bases, and 9 bases lay outside the gene matches. From germline, CDR1 is LNHDA and CDR2 SQIVND (reference sequence). CDR3 loop: CASGWEGSPYNEQFF. The CDR3 nucleotides read TGTGCCAGTGGCTGGGAGGGAAGCCCCTACAATGAGCAGTTCTTC.

The chain links TRBV5-4 to TRBJ1-2; a possible D gene is TRBD1 (5 bases). The CDR3 spans 14 residues. CDR1 SGHNT and CDR2 YYREEE come from the germline V gene (reference sequence). Between the trimmed V and J ends, which lost 0 bases and 6 bases, there was a span of 12 bases. DNA of the CDR3: TGTGCCAGCAGCTTGGATGGGGCAGGGCATGGCTACACCTTC. Translated, it gives CASSLDGAGHGYTF.

The V and J genes are TRBV6-2 or TRBV6-3 and TRBJ2-2; TRBD2 is a possible D gene (6 bases). The ends were cut back, 2 bases at V and 2 bases at J, with 9 bases in the middle. Per the germline V gene, CDR1 is MNHEY and CDR2 is SVGEGT. The CDR3 sequence is 15 residues long. The CDR3 loop is CASSYAGPNTGELFF. The CDR3, as DNA: TGTGCCAGCAGTTACGCGGGGCCTAACACCGGGGAGCTGTTTTTT.